A single sample gave rise to the 2 T cell receptor beta chains below, sequenced in a study of CD8 T cells in Susac syndrome. An amount of RNA that ranged from roughly 0.5 to 1 ug was reverse transcribed with random hexamers. TCRdb independently ran MiXCR on the immunoSEQ multiplex PCR reads; one entry per CDR3 protein. The table has some 150,000 distinct CDR3 sequences, roughly 95% seen once. Specimen: CD8+ T cells from PBMCs. The receptors were gathered from a human donor with multiple sclerosis.

The chain employs TRBV13 and TRBJ2-1; TRBD1 is a possible D gene (5 bases). Trimming removed 4 bases from V and 5 bases from J, with 15 bases in between. Germline lookup yields CDR1 PRHDT and CDR2 FYEKMQ (reference sequence). The CDR3 sequence is 15 residues long. The CDR3 is CASSSVARTHNEQFF. For the CDR3, the DNA is TGTGCCAGCAGCTCCGTCGCAAGGACACACAATGAGCAGTTCTTC.

The chain uses TRBV29-1 and TRBJ2-3; D may be TRBD1 (6 bases). Per the germline V gene, CDR1 is SQVTM and CDR2 is ANQGSEA. The CDR3 consists of 12 residues. This CDR3 is CGVGAGTDTQYF. The CDR3 DNA follows: TGCGGAGTGGGGGCTGGGACAGATACGCAGTATTTT.